This T cell receptor beta chain comes out of a study of low-dose radiotherapy and immunotherapy resistance in tumors. In the study overall: Each two-week cycle included intravenous cyclophosphamide 200 mg/m2, given one day before radiation and immunotherapy.

First-strand cDNA used TRAV- and TRBV-specific primers, covering alpha and beta chains. Over approximately 19 PCR cycles, TCRs were amplified from a constant-region primer and V-primer adapter. TCRdb re-called the reads through MiXCR, storing one row per CDR3 protein. The sample records 85,000 to 100,000 distinct CDR3 sequences, around 9.2% being singletons. This clonotype has a count of ten or more. Time point here: before trial treatment. The CDR3 runs to 12 residues. Germline lookup yields CDR1 ENHRY and CDR2 SYGVKD. Trimming stripped 10 bases from V and 1 base from J, with 9 bases between. The V call is TRBV10-3, the J call TRBJ2-3; D not certain. The sequence was collected from a male donor with prostate cancer. The sequencing used PBMCs, collected before treatment. The CDR3 region is CANADGTDTQYF. Written as DNA, the CDR3 is TGTGCCAACGCAGACGGCACAGATACGCAGTATTTT.